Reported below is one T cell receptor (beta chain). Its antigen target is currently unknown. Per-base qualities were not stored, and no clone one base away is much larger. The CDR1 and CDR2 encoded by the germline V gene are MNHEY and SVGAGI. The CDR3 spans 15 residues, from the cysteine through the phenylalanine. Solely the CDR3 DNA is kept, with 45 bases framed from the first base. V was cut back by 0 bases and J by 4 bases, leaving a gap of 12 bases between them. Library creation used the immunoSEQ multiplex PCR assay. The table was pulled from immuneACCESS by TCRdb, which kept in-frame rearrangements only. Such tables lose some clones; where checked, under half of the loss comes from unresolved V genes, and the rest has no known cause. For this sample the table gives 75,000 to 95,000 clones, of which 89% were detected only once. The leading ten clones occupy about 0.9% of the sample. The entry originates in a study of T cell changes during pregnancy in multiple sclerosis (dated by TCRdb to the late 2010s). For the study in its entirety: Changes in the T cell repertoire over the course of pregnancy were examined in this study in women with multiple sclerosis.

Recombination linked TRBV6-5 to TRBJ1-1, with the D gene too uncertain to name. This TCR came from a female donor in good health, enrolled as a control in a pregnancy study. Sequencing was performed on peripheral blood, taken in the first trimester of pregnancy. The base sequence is TGTGCCAGCAGTTACTCGTGGGGAGATGTCACTGAAGCTTTCTTT. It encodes CASSYSWGDVTEAFF.